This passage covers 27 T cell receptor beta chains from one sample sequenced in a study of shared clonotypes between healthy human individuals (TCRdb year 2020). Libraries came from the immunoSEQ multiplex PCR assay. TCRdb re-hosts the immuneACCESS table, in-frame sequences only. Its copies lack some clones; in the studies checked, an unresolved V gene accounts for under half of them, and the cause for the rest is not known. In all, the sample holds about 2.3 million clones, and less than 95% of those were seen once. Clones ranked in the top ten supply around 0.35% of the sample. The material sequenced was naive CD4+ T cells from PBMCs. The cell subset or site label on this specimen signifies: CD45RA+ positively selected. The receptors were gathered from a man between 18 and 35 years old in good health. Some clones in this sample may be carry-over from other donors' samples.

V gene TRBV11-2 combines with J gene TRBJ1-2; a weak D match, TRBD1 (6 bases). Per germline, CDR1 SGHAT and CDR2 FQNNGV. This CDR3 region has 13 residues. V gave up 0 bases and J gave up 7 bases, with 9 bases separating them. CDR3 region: CASSLEGAGGYTF. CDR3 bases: TGTGCCAGCAGCTTAGAGGGGGCCGGTGGCTACACCTTC.

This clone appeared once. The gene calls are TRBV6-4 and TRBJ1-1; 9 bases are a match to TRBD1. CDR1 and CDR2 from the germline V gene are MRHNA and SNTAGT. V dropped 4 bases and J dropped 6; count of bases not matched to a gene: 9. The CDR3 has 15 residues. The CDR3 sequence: CASSGRGQGLPEAFF. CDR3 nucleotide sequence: TGTGCCAGCAGTGGCCGGGGACAGGGTCTGCCTGAAGCTTTCTTT.

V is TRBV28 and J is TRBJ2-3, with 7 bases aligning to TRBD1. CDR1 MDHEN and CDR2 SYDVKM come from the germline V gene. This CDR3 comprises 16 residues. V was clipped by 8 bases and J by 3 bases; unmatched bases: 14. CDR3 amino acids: CASGVRGRAETDTQYF. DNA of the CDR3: TGTGCCAGCGGAGTAAGGGGGCGAGCGGAAACAGATACGCAGTATTTT.

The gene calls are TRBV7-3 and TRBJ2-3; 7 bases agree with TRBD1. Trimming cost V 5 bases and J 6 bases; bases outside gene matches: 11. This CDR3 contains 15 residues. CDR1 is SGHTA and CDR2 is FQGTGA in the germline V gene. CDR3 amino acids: CASSRLTGKKDTQYF. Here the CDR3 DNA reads TGTGCCAGCAGCCGATTGACAGGGAAGAAGGATACGCAGTATTTT.

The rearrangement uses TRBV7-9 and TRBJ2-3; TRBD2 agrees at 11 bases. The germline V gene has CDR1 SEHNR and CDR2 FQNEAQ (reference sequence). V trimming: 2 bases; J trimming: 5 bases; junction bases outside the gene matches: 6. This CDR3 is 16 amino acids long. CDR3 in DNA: TGTGCCAGCAGCTTACATAGCGGGAGGGGGGGAGATACGCAGTATTTT. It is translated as CASSLHSGRGGDTQYF.

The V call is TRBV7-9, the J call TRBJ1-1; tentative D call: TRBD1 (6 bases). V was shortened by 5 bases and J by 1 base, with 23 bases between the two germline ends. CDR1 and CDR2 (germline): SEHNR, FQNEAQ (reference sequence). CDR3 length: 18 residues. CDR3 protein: CASSPIFPGVVRNTEAFF. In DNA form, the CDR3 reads TGTGCCAGCAGCCCAATTTTTCCAGGGGTGGTTAGGAACACTGAAGCTTTCTTT.

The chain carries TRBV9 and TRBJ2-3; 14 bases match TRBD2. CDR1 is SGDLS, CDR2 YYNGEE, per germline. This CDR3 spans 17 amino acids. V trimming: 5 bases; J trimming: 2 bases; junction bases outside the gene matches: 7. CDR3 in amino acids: CASSRTSGRQYTDTQYF. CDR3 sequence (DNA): TGTGCCAGCAGTCGGACTAGCGGGAGGCAATACACAGATACGCAGTATTTT.

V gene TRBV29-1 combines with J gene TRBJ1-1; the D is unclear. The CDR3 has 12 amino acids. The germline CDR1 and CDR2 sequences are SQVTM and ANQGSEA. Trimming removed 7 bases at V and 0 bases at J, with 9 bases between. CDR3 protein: CSACTLNTEAFF. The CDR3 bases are TGCAGCGCCTGTACCTTGAACACTGAAGCTTTCTTT.

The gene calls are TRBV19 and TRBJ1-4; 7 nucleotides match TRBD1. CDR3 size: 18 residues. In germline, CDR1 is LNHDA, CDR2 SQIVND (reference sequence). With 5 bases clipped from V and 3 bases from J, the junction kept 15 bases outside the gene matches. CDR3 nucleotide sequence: TGTGCCAGTAGTCACGACAGGGTAGGCGCAGCGGCTAATGAAAAACTGTTTTTT. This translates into CASSHDRVGAAANEKLFF.

The CDR3 loop reads CASSETGGGGYEQYF. The CDR3 nucleotides are TGTGCCAGCTCCGAGACAGGGGGAGGGGGCTACGAGCAGTACTTC. V gene TRBV18 combines with J gene TRBJ2-7; TRBD1 matches 9 bases. Germline CDR1 reads KGHSH; CDR2 reads LQKENI. V lost 6 bases and J lost 3; bases outside the gene matches: 9. CDR3 length equals 15 residues.

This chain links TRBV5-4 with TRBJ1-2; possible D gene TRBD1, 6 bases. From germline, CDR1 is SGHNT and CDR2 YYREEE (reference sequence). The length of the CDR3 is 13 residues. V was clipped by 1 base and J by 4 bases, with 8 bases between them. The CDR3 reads CASSLRTAYGYTF. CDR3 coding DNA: TGTGCCAGCAGCTTGAGGACAGCCTATGGCTACACCTTC. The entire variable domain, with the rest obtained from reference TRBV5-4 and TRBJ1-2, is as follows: ETGVTQSPTHLIKTRGQQVTLRCSSQSGHNTVSWYQQALGQGPQFIFQYYREEENGRGNFPPRFSGLQFPNYSSELNVNALELDDSALYLCASSLRTAYGYTFGSGTRLTVV.

CDR3 DNA: TGTGCCAGCACCATAACAGGGGCCTCTGGAAACACCATATATTTT. Its protein is CASTITGASGNTIYF. This chain connects TRBV28 to TRBJ1-3; 7 bases are shared with TRBD1. V lost 7 bases and J lost 0; bases outside the gene matches: 6. Germline values: CDR1 MDHEN, CDR2 SYDVKM. The CDR3 sequence is 15 residues long.

The CDR3 region is CASSLRPVQETQYF. In DNA form, the CDR3 reads TGTGCCAGCAGCTTACGTCCAGTCCAAGAGACCCAGTACTTC. The chain joins TRBV7-3 to TRBJ2-5; no reliable D call. The CDR3 covers 14 residues. The ends were cut back, 2 bases at V and 1 base at J, with 8 bases in the middle. CDR1 is SGHTA and CDR2 is FQGTGA in the germline V gene.

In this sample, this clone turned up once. The CDR3, as DNA: TGTGCCTGGAGTCGTAGAACTACAGGGGAGACCCAGTACTTC. This sequence encodes CAWSRRTTGETQYF. This sequence joins TRBV30 and TRBJ2-5, with D maybe TRBD1 (6 bases). The CDR3 totals 14 residues. Per germline, CDR1 GTSNPN and CDR2 SVGIG (reference sequence). V was clipped by 2 bases and J by 5 bases, with 15 bases between them.

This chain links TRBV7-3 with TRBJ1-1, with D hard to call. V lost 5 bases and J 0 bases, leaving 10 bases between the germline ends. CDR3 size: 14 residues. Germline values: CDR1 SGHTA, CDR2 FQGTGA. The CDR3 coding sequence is TGTGCCAGCAGCCAGGAAACTATGAACACTGAAGCTTTCTTT. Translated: CASSQETMNTEAFF.

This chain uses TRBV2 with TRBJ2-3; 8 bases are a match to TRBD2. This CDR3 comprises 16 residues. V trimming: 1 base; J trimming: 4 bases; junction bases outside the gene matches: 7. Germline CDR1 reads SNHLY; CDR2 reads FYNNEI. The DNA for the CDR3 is TGTGCCAGCAGTGAAGGGACTAGCTTTTACTCAGATACGCAGTATTTT. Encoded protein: CASSEGTSFYSDTQYF. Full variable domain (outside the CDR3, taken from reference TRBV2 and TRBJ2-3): EPEVTQTPSHQVTQMGQEVILRCVPISNHLYFYWYRQILGQKVEFLVSFYNNEISEKSEIFDDQFSVERPDGSNFTLKIRSTKLEDSAMYFCASSEGTSFYSDTQYFGPGTRLTVL.

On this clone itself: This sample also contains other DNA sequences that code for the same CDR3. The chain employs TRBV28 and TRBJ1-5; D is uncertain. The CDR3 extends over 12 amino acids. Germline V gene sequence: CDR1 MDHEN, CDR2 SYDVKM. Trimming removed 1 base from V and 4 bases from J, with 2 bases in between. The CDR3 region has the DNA TGTGCCAGCAGTTTATTGAATCAGCCCCAGCATTTT. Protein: CASSLLNQPQHF.

The CDR3 nucleotides are TGTGCCAGCACCTCACTAGCGAGAAGATCCCACAATGAGCAGTTCTTC. It is translated as CASTSLARRSHNEQFF. The chain recombines TRBV27 with TRBJ2-1; 7 nucleotides agree with TRBD2. Germline lookup yields CDR1 MNHEY and CDR2 SMNVEV (reference sequence). This CDR3 spans 16 amino acids. Unmatched junction bases numbered 14, after V lost 7 bases and J lost 5 bases.

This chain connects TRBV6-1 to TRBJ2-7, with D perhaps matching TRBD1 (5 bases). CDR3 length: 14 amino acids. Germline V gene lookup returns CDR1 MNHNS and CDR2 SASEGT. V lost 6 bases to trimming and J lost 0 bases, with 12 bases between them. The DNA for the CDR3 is TGTGCCAGCAGGGAACAGGTGAGCTCCTACGAGCAGTACTTC. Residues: CASREQVSSYEQYF.

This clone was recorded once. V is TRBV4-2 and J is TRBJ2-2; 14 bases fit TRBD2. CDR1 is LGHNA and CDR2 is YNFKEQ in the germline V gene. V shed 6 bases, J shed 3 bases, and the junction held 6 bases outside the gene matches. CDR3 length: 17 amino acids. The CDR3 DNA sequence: TGTGCCAGCAGGCCAGGACTAGCGGGAGGCGACACCGGGGAGCTGTTTTTT. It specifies CASRPGLAGGDTGELFF.

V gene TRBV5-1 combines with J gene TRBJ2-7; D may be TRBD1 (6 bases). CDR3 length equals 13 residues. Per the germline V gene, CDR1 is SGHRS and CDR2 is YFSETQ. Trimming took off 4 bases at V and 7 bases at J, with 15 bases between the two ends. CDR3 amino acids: CASSIGQFGEQYF. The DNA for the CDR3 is TGCGCCAGCAGCATCGGACAGTTTGGTGAGCAGTACTTC. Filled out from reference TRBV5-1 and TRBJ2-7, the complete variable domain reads KAGVTQTPRYLIKTRGQQVTLSCSPISGHRSVSWYQQTPGQGLQFLFEYFSETQRNKGNFPGRFSGRQFSNSRSEMNVSTLELGDSALYLCASSIGQFGEQYFGPGTRLTVT.

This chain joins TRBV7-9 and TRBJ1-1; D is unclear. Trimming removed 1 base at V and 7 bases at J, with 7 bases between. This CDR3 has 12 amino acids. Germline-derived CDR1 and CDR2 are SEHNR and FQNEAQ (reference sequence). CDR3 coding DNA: TGTGCCAGCAGCTTAGTGGGAAATGAAGCTTTCTTT. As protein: CASSLVGNEAFF.

The CDR3 DNA reads TGTGCCAGCAGAGCGGACAGGGGAGGAAGCTACGAGCAGTACTTC. Protein sequence: CASRADRGGSYEQYF. The rearrangement joins TRBV2 to TRBJ2-7; 9 bases fit TRBD1. This CDR3 spans 15 amino acids. Germline V gene data show CDR1 as SNHLY and CDR2 as FYNNEI. Unmatched junction bases numbered 9, after V lost 6 bases and J lost 3 bases.

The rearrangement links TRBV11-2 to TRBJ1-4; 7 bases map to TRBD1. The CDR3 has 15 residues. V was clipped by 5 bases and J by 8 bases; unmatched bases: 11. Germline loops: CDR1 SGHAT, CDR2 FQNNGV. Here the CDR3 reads CASSVGQAVPEKLFF. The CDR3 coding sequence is TGTGCCAGCAGCGTTGGACAGGCGGTGCCAGAAAAACTGTTTTTT.

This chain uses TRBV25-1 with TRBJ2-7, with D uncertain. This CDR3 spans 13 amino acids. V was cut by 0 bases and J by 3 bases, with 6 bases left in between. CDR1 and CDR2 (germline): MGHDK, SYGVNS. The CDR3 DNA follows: TGTGCCAGCAGTGAATACGGGCGCTACGAGCAGTACTTC. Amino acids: CASSEYGRYEQYF.

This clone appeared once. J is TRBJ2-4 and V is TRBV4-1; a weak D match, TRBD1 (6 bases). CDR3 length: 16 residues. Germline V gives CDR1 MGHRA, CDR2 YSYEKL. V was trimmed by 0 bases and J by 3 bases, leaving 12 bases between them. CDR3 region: CASSQDTGSDKNIQYF. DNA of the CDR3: TGCGCCAGCAGCCAAGATACAGGGTCTGACAAAAACATTCAGTACTTC.

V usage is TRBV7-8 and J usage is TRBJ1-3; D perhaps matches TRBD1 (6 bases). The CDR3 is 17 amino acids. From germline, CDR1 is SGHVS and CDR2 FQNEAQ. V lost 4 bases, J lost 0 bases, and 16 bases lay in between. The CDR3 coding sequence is TGTGCCAGCAGCTCAGGGGACTGGACACTCTCTGGAAACACCATATATTTT. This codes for CASSSGDWTLSGNTIYF.